Below, 4 T cell receptor beta chains from the same sample are listed, as sequenced in a study of control samples from healthy donors and cancer patients. The assay was immunoSEQ multiplex PCR, and TCRdb's table has in-frame clones only and misses some. The sample carries over 150,000 clones, nearly 96% recorded once. Sequenced sample: blood. The receptors stem from a woman under 40 in good health.

This clone came up once. The genes are TRBV6-1 and TRBJ1-5, with D unclear. Deletions cut 0 bases from V and 7 bases from J, with 7 bases between. Germline V CDR1 and CDR2: MNHNS, SASEGT. This CDR3 comprises 13 residues. As DNA, the CDR3 is TGTGCCAGCAGTGAAGCTGGGGTGCAGCCCCAGCATTTT. The encoded protein is CASSEAGVQPQHF.

The V and J genes are TRBV28 and TRBJ1-4; D is possibly TRBD1 (6 bases). Germline lookup yields CDR1 MDHEN and CDR2 SYDVKM. CDR3 length equals 16 residues. Trimming pared 6 bases from V and 5 bases from J, leaving 19 bases between. The CDR3 sequence: CASRTLRRTGNEKLFF. CDR3 nucleotide sequence: TGTGCCAGCAGAACCTTACGGAGAACAGGGAATGAAAAACTGTTTTTT.

The chain combines TRBV10-3 with TRBJ2-5; 8 nucleotides align to TRBD2. The CDR3 totals 17 residues. Germline assignment: CDR1 ENHRY and CDR2 SYGVKD. V was clipped by 3 bases and J by 5 bases; unmatched bases: 14. The CDR3 sequence is CAISERESGRVRETQYF. The CDR3 coding sequence is TGTGCCATCAGTGAACGGGAGAGCGGGAGAGTCCGGGAGACCCAGTACTTC.

The chain joins TRBV6-6 to TRBJ1-1, with a tentative D call TRBD1 (6 bases). The CDR3 is 15 amino acids. CDR1 and CDR2 from the germline V gene are MNHNY and SVGAGI (reference sequence). Trimming cost V 8 bases and J 4 bases, with 20 bases left between them. The CDR3 DNA follows: TGTGCCAGCCATGAAAAGACAGGCCGATCCACTGAAGCTTTCTTT. Protein product: CASHEKTGRSTEAFF.